Listed here are 10 T cell receptor beta chains from one sample, sequenced in a study of beta chain features in type 1 diabetes. The antigens these receptors bind are not known. cDNA synthesis used the whole RNA isolate, giving expressed TCRB sequences. TCRdb's copy holds only in-frame clones and misses some; the assay was immunoSEQ multiplex PCR. The repertoire consists of 150,000 or so clones, with about 9% occurring once and the leading ten covering 0.45% to 0.55%. Whole-study results and caveats: There was a moderate but significant shortening of TCRB CDR3s in all four CD4+ subsets of Type 1 diabetes patients.

The specimen sequenced was central memory CD4+ T cells from blood. The receptors were sampled from a woman younger than 30 with type 1 diabetes.

This sequence joins TRBV18 and TRBJ2-1, with 8 bases matching TRBD2. CDR1 and CDR2 from the germline V gene are KGHSH and LQKENI. J lost 3 bases, V lost 6 bases, and 7 bases had no gene match. This CDR3 spans 15 amino acids. CDR3 residues: CASSSAGGGYNEQFF. Here the CDR3 DNA reads TGTGCCAGCTCGTCGGCGGGGGGCGGCTACAATGAGCAGTTCTTC.

The chain joins TRBV19 to TRBJ2-7; a weak D match, TRBD2 (5 bases). Trimming pared 6 bases from V and 4 bases from J, leaving 16 bases between. This CDR3 has 14 residues. Germline V gene data show CDR1 as LNHDA and CDR2 as SQIVND (reference sequence). The chain's CDR3 is CASSPSGEPYEQYF. CDR3 in DNA: TGTGCCAGTAGCCCGTCCGGGGAACCTTACGAGCAGTACTTC.

This clone occurred a few times. This chain joins TRBV2 and TRBJ1-2; 7 bases align to TRBD1. The V gene end was trimmed by 8 bases and the J gene end by 4 bases; junction bases not matched to a gene: 13. Germline V gene lookup returns CDR1 SNHLY and CDR2 FYNNEI. There are 15 residues in the CDR3. The CDR3 region is CASRGGQGVAYGYTF. CDR3 in DNA: TGTGCCAGCCGTGGGGGTCAGGGGGTTGCCTATGGCTACACCTTC. Together with reference TRBV2 and TRBJ1-2, the CDR3 gives the full variable domain: EPEVTQTPSHQVTQMGQEVILRCVPISNHLYFYWYRQILGQKVEFLVSFYNNEISEKSEIFDDQFSVERPDGSNFTLKIRSTKLEDSAMYFCASRGGQGVAYGYTFGSGTRLTVV.

V and J are TRBV6-6 and TRBJ1-6, with 7 nucleotides matching TRBD1. The CDR3 runs to 15 residues. The V segment lost 5 bases and the J segment 6 bases; nucleotides outside the gene matches: 7. Germline CDR1 MNHNY, CDR2 SVGAGI (reference sequence). In nucleotides, the CDR3 is TGTGCCAGCAGTGACACAGGGGTTGGTAATTCACCCCTCCACTTT. Translating gives CASSDTGVGNSPLHF.

The sample holds a few counts of this clone. The chain carries TRBV19 and TRBJ2-7, with 7 bases identical to TRBD2. The CDR3 covers 15 residues. CDR1 is LNHDA and CDR2 is SQIVND in the germline V gene (reference sequence). V trimming: 1 base; J trimming: 2 bases; junction bases outside the gene matches: 5. The CDR3 reads CASSIGSGEAYEQYF. The CDR3 DNA follows: TGTGCCAGTAGTATAGGAAGCGGGGAAGCCTACGAGCAGTACTTC.

The chain couples TRBV5-1 to TRBJ1-5; 12 bases line up with TRBD1. Per the germline V gene, CDR1 is SGHRS and CDR2 is YFSETQ. The CDR3 is made up of 15 amino acids. The junction had 3 bases not matched to a gene; V was cut back by 3 bases and J by 5 bases. The CDR3 nucleotides read TGCGCCAGCAGCTGGGGGACAGGGGGCCATCAGCCCCAGCATTTT. Amino acid sequence: CASSWGTGGHQPQHF.

This clone was counted between two and nine times. The V and J genes are TRBV7-9 and TRBJ2-6, with 8 bases that match TRBD1. V was clipped by 8 bases and J by 0 bases; unmatched bases: 6. The germline V gene encodes CDR1 SEHNR and CDR2 FQNEAQ (reference sequence). The CDR3 contains 16 residues. The CDR3 nucleotides are TGTGCCAGCCAAGGACAGGGAACCTCTGGGGCCAACGTCCTGACTTTC. This encodes CASQGQGTSGANVLTF.

Only a few counts were recorded for this clone. The chain couples TRBV30 to TRBJ1-5; TRBD1 matches at 7 bases. CDR1 is GTSNPN and CDR2 is SVGIG in the germline V gene (reference sequence). Losses at the gene ends were 3 bases for V and 9 bases for J; bases not matched to a gene: 8. This CDR3 has 13 amino acids. The CDR3 loop reads CAWRGGPGGPQHF. For the CDR3, the DNA is TGTGCCTGGAGAGGGGGCCCCGGGGGGCCCCAGCATTTT. The full variable domain, with the rest looked up from reference TRBV30 and TRBJ1-5, is SQTIHQWPATLVQPVGSPLSLECTVEGTSNPNLYWYRQAAGRGLQLLFYSVGIGQISSEVPQNLSASRPQDRQFILSSKKLLLSDSGFYLCAWRGGPGGPQHFGDGTRLSIL.

V is TRBV13 and J is TRBJ2-7, with 7 nucleotides matching TRBD1. CDR3 length equals 12 residues. V lost 8 bases, J lost 2 bases, and 3 bases stayed unmatched. CDR1 is PRHDT, CDR2 FYEKMQ, per germline (reference sequence). DNA of the CDR3: TGTGCCAGCGGGCAGGGGGCCTACGAGCAGTACTTC. Amino acids: CASGQGAYEQYF.

There are a few counts of this clone. This sequence joins TRBV5-1 and TRBJ2-2; the D gene is possibly TRBD1 (6 bases). The CDR3 has 18 residues. The germline V gene encodes CDR1 SGHRS and CDR2 YFSETQ. With 0 bases removed from V and 1 base from J, the gap between germline ends came to 16 bases. DNA of the CDR3: TGCGCCAGCAGCTTGGCCAGGGGACGGAACATGAACACCGGGGAGCTGTTTTTT. It translates to CASSLARGRNMNTGELFF. Looking up the rest from reference TRBV5-1 and TRBJ2-2 gives the full variable domain: KAGVTQTPRYLIKTRGQQVTLSCSPISGHRSVSWYQQTPGQGLQFLFEYFSETQRNKGNFPGRFSGRQFSNSRSEMNVSTLELGDSALYLCASSLARGRNMNTGELFFGEGSRLTVL.